These 9 T cell receptor beta chains were sequenced from one sample in a study of blood T cell repertoires in COVID-19. Sequenced by immunoSEQ multiplex PCR; TCRdb stores in-frame clones only, minus some. Among hundreds of thousands of clones listed, approximately 91% were seen once. Sequences were obtained from PBMCs or T cells enriched from blood (not recorded which). The receptors stem from a young woman who had recovered from COVID-19.

The genes are TRBV2 and TRBJ2-1; 10 bases are shared with TRBD1. Per germline, CDR1 SNHLY and CDR2 FYNNEI. This CDR3 has 15 residues. The V and J ends lost 3 bases and 3 bases, in that order; junction bases with no gene match: 2. CDR3: CASSEDRGNYNEQFF. The CDR3 nucleotides read TGTGCCAGCAGTGAGGACAGGGGGAACTACAATGAGCAGTTCTTC.

The genes are TRBV5-4 and TRBJ2-1; TRBD2 matches 9 bases. V was clipped by 4 bases and J by 2 bases; unmatched bases: 7. Germline assignment: CDR1 SGHNT and CDR2 YYREEE (reference sequence). CDR3 size: 16 residues. The CDR3 DNA sequence: TGTGCCAGCAGCCAAAGCTTAGCGGGGGCCTACAATGAGCAGTTCTTC. As protein: CASSQSLAGAYNEQFF.

This chain uses TRBV9 with TRBJ1-1; TRBD1 might be the D (5 bases). The CDR3 has 16 residues. V was cut by 0 bases and J by 4 bases, with 16 bases left in between. CDR1 is SGDLS, CDR2 YYNGEE, per germline. The CDR3 sequence is CASSVVAGSGGTEAFF. CDR3 sequence (DNA): TGTGCCAGCAGCGTAGTTGCAGGGTCGGGGGGCACTGAAGCTTTCTTT.

The chain joins TRBV5-1 to TRBJ2-1; D gene unclear. Looked up from germline, CDR1 is SGHRS and CDR2 is YFSETQ. The length of the CDR3 is 13 residues. V lost 1 base to trimming and J lost 7 bases, with 9 bases between them. The CDR3 loop reads CASSLSVSNEQFF. The CDR3 DNA sequence: TGCGCCAGCAGCTTGTCAGTTTCTAATGAGCAGTTCTTC. The full variable domain, its missing parts supplied by reference TRBV5-1 and TRBJ2-1, is KAGVTQTPRYLIKTRGQQVTLSCSPISGHRSVSWYQQTPGQGLQFLFEYFSETQRNKGNFPGRFSGRQFSNSRSEMNVSTLELGDSALYLCASSLSVSNEQFFGPGTRLTVL.

The chain is built from TRBV27 and TRBJ2-1, with 7 bases aligning to TRBD1. V was clipped by 6 bases and J by 0 bases; unmatched bases: 8. CDR3 length equals 16 residues. The germline gives CDR1 MNHEY, CDR2 SMNVEV (reference sequence). This CDR3 reads CASRPPRDSSYNEQFF. The CDR3 DNA sequence: TGTGCCAGCAGACCCCCCCGGGACAGCTCCTACAATGAGCAGTTCTTC.

The chain couples TRBV28 to TRBJ1-4, with D possibly being TRBD1 (5 bases). The CDR3 runs to 15 residues. In germline, CDR1 is MDHEN, CDR2 SYDVKM. The germline V and J ends were trimmed by 2 bases and 0 bases, with 7 bases remaining between them. The CDR3 DNA sequence: TGTGCCAGCAGTTTAGCAGGGACAACTAATGAAAAACTGTTTTTT. Translation gives CASSLAGTTNEKLFF.

The chain joins TRBV4-1 to TRBJ1-5; the D is unclear. The germline CDR1 and CDR2 sequences are MGHRA and YSYEKL. The CDR3 has 14 residues. Trimming took off 4 bases at V and 5 bases at J, with 12 bases between the two ends. CDR3 in DNA: TGCGCCAGCAGCCGGCCTGACGGGGATCAGCCCCAGCATTTT. Protein sequence: CASSRPDGDQPQHF.

The CDR3, as DNA: TGTGCCAGCAGTTCCCGATCCGGGACTAGCGCGCTCACCGGGGAGCTGTTTTTT. Its translation is CASSSRSGTSALTGELFF. The rearrangement links TRBV27 to TRBJ2-2; TRBD2 agrees at 10 bases. There are 18 residues in the CDR3. Germline V gene lookup returns CDR1 MNHEY and CDR2 SMNVEV (reference sequence). After removal of 4 bases from V and 4 bases from J, the junction contained 12 bases not matched to a gene.

The chain uses TRBV5-1 and TRBJ2-3, with 7 nucleotides matching TRBD1. The V and J ends lost 7 bases and 5 bases, in that order; junction bases with no gene match: 13. Germline loops: CDR1 SGHRS, CDR2 YFSETQ. The CDR3 runs to 15 residues. CDR3 residues: CASLQGDSSRDTQYF. In nucleotides, the CDR3 is TGCGCCAGCCTCCAGGGGGATAGTAGCCGAGATACGCAGTATTTT.